This T cell receptor (beta chain) was captured by sequencing in a study of shared clonotypes between healthy human individuals (dated by TCRdb to 2020 to 2022). Some background on the complete study: The cohort comprised a couple of women and three men aged 18 to 49 years. For each donor, CD4 naive and CD4 memory were each run on three plates, CD8 naive on two plates, and CD8 memory on one plate. Blood TCR repertoires of five healthy adults were deeply sequenced to estimate repertoire size and the extent of clonotype sharing between individuals. To increase sequencing depth and limit assay-specific biases, different laboratories used diverse techniques to prepare libraries and sequence TCR repertoires. Leukapheresis yielded between about 0.8 and 9.5 billion PBMCs per donor. Study-wide conclusions, independent of this receptor: Across a few donors, approximately 5% of naive CD4, roughly 3.3% of naive CD8, about 2.3% of memory CD4, and approximately 0.4% of memory CD8 clonotypes were shared. Sampling was limited to blood, and TCR repertoires in tissue likely differ from TCR repertoires in blood. Pairwise subsampling indicated that sequencing depth was expected to affect the degree of clonotype sharing among donors. Naive subsets generally had larger estimated clonotype richness than memory subsets. Higher generation probabilities were observed for clonotypes shared by all four sorted-subset donors than for non-shared clonotypes. Rarefaction of sorted-subset datasets indicated incomplete sequencing despite the large sequencing depth. The genetic and exposure-history diversity represented was limited by the small number of donors.

The donors were healthy, HIV-negative adults who had no recently reported acute infections or vaccinations. All donors were Caucasian adults living in Nashville, Tennessee, USA. CD4+ T cells were enriched through magnetic negative selection, after which naive cells were positively selected on CD45RA and the remaining negative fraction served as the memory subset. After blood collection by leukapheresis, PBMCs were isolated using Ficoll-Histopaque density gradient centrifugation and then cryopreserved in the vapor phase of liquid nitrogen. Purity and quantity of every magnetically sorted T cell population were checked by analytical flow cytometry. Genomic DNA was isolated from every sorted fraction and measured by UV absorbance on a Nanodrop 2000c. About this clone itself: Its antigen specificity is not known. There are no base qualities to consult, and no much larger clone falls within one base.

Using the deep immunoSEQ assay, multiplex PCR amplified TCR CDR3 regions from genomic DNA. For each cell subset, the extracted genomic DNA was distributed evenly across all wells of several immunoSEQ 96-well plates, and each plate served as one replicate. For sorted subsets, roughly 200 ng of genomic DNA, equivalent to tens of thousands of T cell genomes, went into each replicate PCR. Purified libraries were quantified with a Qubit 3.0 fluorometer, sized on a Bioanalyzer 2100, and re-quantified with the KAPA Library Quantification kit. Every immunoSEQ 96-well plate was sequenced on a dedicated single-read 150-cycle Illumina NextSeq 550 flow cell. On the study's bioinformatics: Because the immunoSEQ output held only junctional sequences and lacked quality scores, the filtering could not match the filtering applied to full-length reads. To assign V/J genes and CDR3, sequences were annotated using PyIR, a Python wrapper for IgBLAST v1.9, with IMGT germline references. Reads were filtered out if the reads had weak V/J assignments (E-value above 1e-6), no CDR3, stop codons, out-of-frame junctions, or ambiguous translated residues. V3J clonotypes were defined as sequences sharing an identical inferred V gene, J gene, and CDR3 amino acid sequence. To compute the percentage overlap between repertoires, the number of shared unique clonotypes was divided by the size of the smaller repertoire. Richness of each repertoire was evaluated using RTK rarefaction, the Chao1 estimator, and Recon v2.1 estimates of unobserved clonotypes. For all TCRbeta clonotypes obtained by the gDNA method from several donors, generation probabilities were computed with OLGA. The table comes from immuneACCESS by way of TCRdb, which keeps in-frame sequences with V and J called. Part of the clones is missing from these tables; in studies checked, under half for an unresolved V gene and the rest for unknown reasons. V and J calls and clone size are given by that table; D and trimming were obtained from the DNA. This sample holds 700,000 or so clones; 55% to 75% were observed only once. About 1.7% of the sample goes to the ten largest clones.

The CDR3, from cysteine to phenylalanine, totals 14 residues. The entry retains the CDR3 DNA only, 42 bases that are in frame from base 1. From a lookup of the germline V gene, CDR1 and CDR2 are MNHEY and SVGAGI. For this chain, trimming is 4 bases at the V end and 4 bases at the J end, and the number of junction bases without a gene match is 6. Here the chain combines TRBV6-5 and TRBJ2-7, with 8 junctional bases fitting TRBD2. Source material: memory CD4+ T cells sorted from blood. In light of the paper, this sample's cell subset or site label describes: CD45RA-negative fraction. The source is a woman in her thirties in good health. The nucleotides are TGTGCCAGCAGTTTCGATACTAGCGGATACGAGCAGTACTTC. Translated, it reads CASSFDTSGYEQYF.